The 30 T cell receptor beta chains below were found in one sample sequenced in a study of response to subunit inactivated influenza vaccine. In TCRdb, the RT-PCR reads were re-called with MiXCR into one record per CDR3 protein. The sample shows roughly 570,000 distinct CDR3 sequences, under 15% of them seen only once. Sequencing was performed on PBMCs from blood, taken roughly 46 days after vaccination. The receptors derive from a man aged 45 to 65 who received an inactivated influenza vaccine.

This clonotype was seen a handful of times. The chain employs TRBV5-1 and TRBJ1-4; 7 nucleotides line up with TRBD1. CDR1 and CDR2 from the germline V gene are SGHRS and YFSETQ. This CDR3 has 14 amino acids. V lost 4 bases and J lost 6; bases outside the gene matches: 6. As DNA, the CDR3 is TGCGCCAGCAGCCAGACAGGGAACGATGAAAAACTGTTTTTT. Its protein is CASSQTGNDEKLFF.

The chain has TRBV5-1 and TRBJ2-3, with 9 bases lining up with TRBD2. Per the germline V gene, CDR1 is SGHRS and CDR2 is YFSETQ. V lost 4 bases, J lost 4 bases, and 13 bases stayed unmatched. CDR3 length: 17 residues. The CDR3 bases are TGCGCCAGCAGCCTTGGGACTAGCCGGGGGGGCGCAGATACGCAGTATTTT. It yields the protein CASSLGTSRGGADTQYF. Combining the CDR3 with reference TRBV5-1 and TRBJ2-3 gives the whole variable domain KAGVTQTPRYLIKTRGQQVTLSCSPISGHRSVSWYQQTPGQGLQFLFEYFSETQRNKGNFPGRFSGRQFSNSRSEMNVSTLELGDSALYLCASSLGTSRGGADTQYFGPGTRLTVL.

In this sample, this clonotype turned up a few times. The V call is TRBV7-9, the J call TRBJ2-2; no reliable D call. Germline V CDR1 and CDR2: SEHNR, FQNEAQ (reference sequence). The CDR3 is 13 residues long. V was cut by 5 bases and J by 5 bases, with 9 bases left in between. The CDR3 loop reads CASSPRWTGELFF. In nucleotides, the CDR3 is TGTGCCAGCAGCCCACGCTGGACCGGGGAGCTGTTTTTT. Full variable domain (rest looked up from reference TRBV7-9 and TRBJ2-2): DTGVSQNPRHKITKRGQNVTFRCDPISEHNRLYWYRQTLGQGPEFLTYFQNEAQLEKSRLLSDRFSAERPKGSFSTLEIQRTEQGDSAMYLCASSPRWTGELFFGEGSRLTVL.

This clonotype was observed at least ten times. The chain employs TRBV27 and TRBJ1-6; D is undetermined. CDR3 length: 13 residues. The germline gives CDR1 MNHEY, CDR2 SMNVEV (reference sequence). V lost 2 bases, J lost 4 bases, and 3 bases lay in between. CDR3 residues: CASSLLYNSPLHF. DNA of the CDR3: TGTGCCAGCAGTTTACTGTATAATTCACCCCTCCACTTT.

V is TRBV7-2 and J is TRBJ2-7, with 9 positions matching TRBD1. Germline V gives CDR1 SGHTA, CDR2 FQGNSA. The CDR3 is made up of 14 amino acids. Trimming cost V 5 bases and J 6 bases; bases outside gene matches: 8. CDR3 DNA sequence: TGTGCCAGCAGCCGGGACAGGGTCTCTGGCGAGCAGTACTTC. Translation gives CASSRDRVSGEQYF.

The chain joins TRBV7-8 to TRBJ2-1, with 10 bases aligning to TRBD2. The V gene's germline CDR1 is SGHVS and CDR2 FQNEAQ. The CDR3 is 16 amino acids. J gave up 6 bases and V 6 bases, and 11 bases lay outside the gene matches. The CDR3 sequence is CASRRGSGGLGNEQFF. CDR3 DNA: TGTGCCAGCAGGCGTGGTAGCGGGGGGCTCGGCAATGAGCAGTTCTTC.

The CDR3 spells CASSPGSYYSPLHF. CDR3 in DNA: TGTGCCAGCAGCCCCGGATCTTATTATTCACCCCTCCACTTT. This chain links TRBV7-9 with TRBJ1-6; no reliable D call. Looked up from germline, CDR1 is SEHNR and CDR2 is FQNEAQ (reference sequence). Trimming took off 5 bases at V and 8 bases at J, with 13 bases between the two ends. There are 14 residues in the CDR3.

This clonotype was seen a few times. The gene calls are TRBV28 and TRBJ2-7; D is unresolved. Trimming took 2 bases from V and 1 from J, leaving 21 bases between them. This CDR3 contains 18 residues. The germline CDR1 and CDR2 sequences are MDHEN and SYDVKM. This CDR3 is CASSLGRDQGPLSYEQYF. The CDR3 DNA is TGTGCCAGCAGTTTAGGAAGGGATCAAGGGCCCCTGTCCTACGAGCAGTACTTC.

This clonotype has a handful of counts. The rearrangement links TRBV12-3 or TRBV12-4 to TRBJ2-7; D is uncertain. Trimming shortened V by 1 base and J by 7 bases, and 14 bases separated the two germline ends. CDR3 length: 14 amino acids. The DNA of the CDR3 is TGTGCCAGCAGTTTAGGGCAGGCCCTTGGGGAGCAGTACTTC. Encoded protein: CASSLGQALGEQYF.

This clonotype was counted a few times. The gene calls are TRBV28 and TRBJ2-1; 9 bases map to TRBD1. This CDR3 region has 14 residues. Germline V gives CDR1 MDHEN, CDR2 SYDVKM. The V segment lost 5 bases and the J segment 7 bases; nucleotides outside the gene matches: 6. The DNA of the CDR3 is TGTGCCAGCAGTAAGGGACAGGGTAGGAATGAGCAGTTCTTC. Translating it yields CASSKGQGRNEQFF. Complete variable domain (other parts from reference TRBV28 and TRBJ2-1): DVKVTQSSRYLVKRTGEKVFLECVQDMDHENMFWYRQDPGLGLRLIYFSYDVKMKEKGDIPEGYSVSREKKERFSLILESASTNQTSMYLCASSKGQGRNEQFFGPGTRLTVL.

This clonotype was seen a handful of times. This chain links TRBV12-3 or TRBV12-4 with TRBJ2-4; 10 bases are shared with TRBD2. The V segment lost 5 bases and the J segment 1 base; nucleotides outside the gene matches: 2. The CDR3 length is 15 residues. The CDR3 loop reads CASSGSGGAKNIQYF. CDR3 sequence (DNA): TGTGCCAGCAGTGGTAGCGGGGGGGCCAAAAACATTCAGTACTTC.

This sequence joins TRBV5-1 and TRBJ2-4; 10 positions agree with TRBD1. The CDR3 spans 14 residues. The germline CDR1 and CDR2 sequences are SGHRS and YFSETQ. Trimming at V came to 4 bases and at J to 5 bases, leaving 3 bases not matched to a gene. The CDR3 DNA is TGCGCCAGCAGCCCGGGGACAGGGGAAAACATTCAGTACTTC. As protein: CASSPGTGENIQYF.

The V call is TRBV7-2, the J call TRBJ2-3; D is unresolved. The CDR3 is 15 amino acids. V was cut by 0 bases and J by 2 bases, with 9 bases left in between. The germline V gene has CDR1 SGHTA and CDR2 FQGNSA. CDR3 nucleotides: TGTGCCAGCAGCTTAGCCACACTATACACAGATACGCAGTATTTT. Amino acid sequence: CASSLATLYTDTQYF.

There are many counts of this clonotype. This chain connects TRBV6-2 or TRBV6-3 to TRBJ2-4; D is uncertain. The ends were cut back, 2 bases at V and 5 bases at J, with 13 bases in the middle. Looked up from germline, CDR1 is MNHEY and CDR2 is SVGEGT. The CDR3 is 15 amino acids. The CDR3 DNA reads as TGTGCCAGCAGTTACCCGACCCGGACGGAAAACATTCAGTACTTC. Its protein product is CASSYPTRTENIQYF.

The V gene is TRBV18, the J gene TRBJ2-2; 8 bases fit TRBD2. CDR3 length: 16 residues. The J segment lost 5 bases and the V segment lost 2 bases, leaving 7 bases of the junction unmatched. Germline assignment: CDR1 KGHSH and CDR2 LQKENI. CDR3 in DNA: TGTGCCAGCTCACCAAGAGTCGCGGGGGGTACCGGGGAGCTGTTTTTT. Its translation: CASSPRVAGGTGELFF.

CDR3 loop: CASSRQGDNTGELFF. Written as DNA, the CDR3 is TGTGCCAGCAGTAGGCAGGGGGACAACACCGGGGAGCTGTTTTTT. The V call is TRBV28, the J call TRBJ2-2, with TRBD1 identical over 7 bases. This CDR3 has 15 residues. The V gene's germline CDR1 is MDHEN and CDR2 SYDVKM. Trimming cost V 5 bases and J 2 bases; bases outside gene matches: 5.

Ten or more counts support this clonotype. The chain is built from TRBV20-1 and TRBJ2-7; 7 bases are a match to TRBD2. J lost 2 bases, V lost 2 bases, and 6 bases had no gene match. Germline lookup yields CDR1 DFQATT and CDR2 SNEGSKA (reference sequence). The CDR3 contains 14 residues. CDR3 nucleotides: TGCAGTGCTAGATTAGCGGGCGTTACCTACGAGCAGTACTTC. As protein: CSARLAGVTYEQYF.

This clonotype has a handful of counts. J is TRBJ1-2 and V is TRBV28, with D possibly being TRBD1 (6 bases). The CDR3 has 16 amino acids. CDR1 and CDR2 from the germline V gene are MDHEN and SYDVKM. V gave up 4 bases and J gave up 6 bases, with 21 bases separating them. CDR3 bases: TGTGCCAGCAGTTCGAGACAGGTCTCTTTCATTCATGGCTACACCTTC. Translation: CASSSRQVSFIHGYTF.

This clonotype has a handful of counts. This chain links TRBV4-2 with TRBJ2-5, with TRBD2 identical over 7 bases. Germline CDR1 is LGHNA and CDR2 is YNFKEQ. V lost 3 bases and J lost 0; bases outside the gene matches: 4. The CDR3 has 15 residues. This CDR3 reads CASSHYRGDQETQYF. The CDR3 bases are TGTGCCAGCAGCCACTATCGGGGGGACCAAGAGACCCAGTACTTC.

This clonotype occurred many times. The CDR3 DNA sequence: TGCAGCGCCCACTCTAGCAACACCGGGGAGCTGTTTTTT. Translating it yields CSAHSSNTGELFF. The chain joins TRBV29-1 to TRBJ2-2; D is possibly TRBD2 (5 bases). The CDR3 runs 13 residues. Germline V gene data show CDR1 as SQVTM and CDR2 as ANQGSEA. Trimming left V 7 bases short and J 2 bases short, with 11 bases between.

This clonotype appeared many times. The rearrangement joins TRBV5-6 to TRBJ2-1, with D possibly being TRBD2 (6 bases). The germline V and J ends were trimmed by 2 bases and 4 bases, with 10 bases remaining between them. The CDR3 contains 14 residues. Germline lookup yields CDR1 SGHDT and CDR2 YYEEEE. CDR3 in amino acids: CASSFPGLYNEQFF. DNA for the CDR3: TGTGCCAGCAGCTTTCCGGGACTGTACAATGAGCAGTTCTTC.

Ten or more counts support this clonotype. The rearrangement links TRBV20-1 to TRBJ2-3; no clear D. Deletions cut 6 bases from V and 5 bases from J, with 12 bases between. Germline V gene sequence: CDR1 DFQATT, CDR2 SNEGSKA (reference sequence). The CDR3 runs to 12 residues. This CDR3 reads CSAVGNGDTQYF. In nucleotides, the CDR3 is TGCAGTGCCGTCGGAAATGGAGATACGCAGTATTTT.

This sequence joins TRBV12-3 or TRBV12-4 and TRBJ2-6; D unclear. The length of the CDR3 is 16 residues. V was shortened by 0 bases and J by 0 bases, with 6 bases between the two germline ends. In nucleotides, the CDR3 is TGTGCCAGCAGTTTAGCCCAGGCCTCTGGGGCCAACGTCCTGACTTTC. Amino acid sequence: CASSLAQASGANVLTF.

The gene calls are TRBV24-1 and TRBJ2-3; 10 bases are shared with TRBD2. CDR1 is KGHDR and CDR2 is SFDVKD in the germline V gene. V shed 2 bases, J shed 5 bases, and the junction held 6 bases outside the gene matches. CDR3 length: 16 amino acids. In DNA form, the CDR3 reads TGTGCCACCAGTGATTCGGTAGCGGGAGGTAAAGATACGCAGTATTTT. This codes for CATSDSVAGGKDTQYF.

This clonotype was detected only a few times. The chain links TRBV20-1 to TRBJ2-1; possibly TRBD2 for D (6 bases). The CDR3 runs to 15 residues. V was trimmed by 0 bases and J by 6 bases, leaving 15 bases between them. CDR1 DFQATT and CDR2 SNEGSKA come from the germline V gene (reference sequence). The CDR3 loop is CSARDHGRRGNEQFF. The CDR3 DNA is TGCAGTGCTAGAGATCACGGGAGACGAGGCAATGAGCAGTTCTTC.

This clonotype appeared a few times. The CDR3 DNA reads as TGCAGTGGGAAGGAGTATCTGGACGAGCAGTACTTC. Protein: CSGKEYLDEQYF. The rearrangement links TRBV20-1 to TRBJ2-7; D remains ambiguous. V lost 7 bases to trimming and J lost 5 bases, with 15 bases between them. Germline CDR1 is DFQATT and CDR2 is SNEGSKA (reference sequence). This CDR3 has 12 amino acids.

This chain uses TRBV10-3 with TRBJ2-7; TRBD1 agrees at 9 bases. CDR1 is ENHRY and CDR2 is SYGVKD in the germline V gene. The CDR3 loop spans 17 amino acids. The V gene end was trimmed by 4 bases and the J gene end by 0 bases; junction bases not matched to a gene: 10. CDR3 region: CAISANPGQGHSYEQYF. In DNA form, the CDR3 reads TGTGCCATCAGTGCCAACCCCGGACAGGGGCACTCCTACGAGCAGTACTTC.

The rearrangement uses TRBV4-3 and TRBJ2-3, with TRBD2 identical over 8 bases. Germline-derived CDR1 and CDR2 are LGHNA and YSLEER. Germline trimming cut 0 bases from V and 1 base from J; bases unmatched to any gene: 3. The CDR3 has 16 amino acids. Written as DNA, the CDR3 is TGCGCCAGCAGCCAAGAGCCAGCGGGGGGCACAGATACGCAGTATTTT. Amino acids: CASSQEPAGGTDTQYF.

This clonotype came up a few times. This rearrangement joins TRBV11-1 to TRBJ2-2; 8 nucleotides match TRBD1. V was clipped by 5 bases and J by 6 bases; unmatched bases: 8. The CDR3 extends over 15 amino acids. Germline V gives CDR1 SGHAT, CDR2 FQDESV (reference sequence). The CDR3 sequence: CASSRDRRWAGELFF. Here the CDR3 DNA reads TGTGCCAGCAGCCGGGACAGGAGGTGGGCCGGGGAGCTGTTTTTT.

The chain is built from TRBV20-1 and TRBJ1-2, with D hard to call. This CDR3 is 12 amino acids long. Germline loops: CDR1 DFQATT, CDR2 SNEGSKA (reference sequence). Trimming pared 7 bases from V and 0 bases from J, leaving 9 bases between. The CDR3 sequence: CSVSVTNYGYTF. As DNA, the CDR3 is TGCAGTGTCTCGGTGACTAACTATGGCTACACCTTC.